What follows describes a single TCR beta chain. The antigen is not known. The sample comes from a study of cytomegalovirus exposure and HLA in healthy donors. The germline CDR1 and CDR2 sequences are GTSNPN and SVGIG (reference sequence). The CDR3 runs to 13 residues. The V end lost 0 bases, the J end lost 0 bases, and 5 bases lay between the germline ends. Findings and caveats of the study: According to reports, the classifier identified cytomegalovirus status with high specificity and sensitivity. A few of the chains that were CMV-associated were confirmed in vitro to be specific for CMV antigens. In a later analysis, V- and J-gene trimming of beta chains associated with a DCLRE1C missense variant, replicated independently. Presence/absence analyses took donor sequencing depth as roughly uniform.

PCR primers comprised 60 Vbeta and 13 Jbeta primers. The assay was immunoSEQ multiplex PCR, and TCRdb's table has in-frame clones only and misses some. The data show roughly 240,000 clones, 78% seen once. The chain has TRBV30 and TRBJ1-1, with D unresolved. Sequencing used PBMCs. The source of this sequence is a boy between 5 and 17 years old in good health and CMV-seronegative. CDR3 sequence reads: CAWSVAMNTEAFF. Here the CDR3 DNA reads TGTGCCTGGAGTGTAGCGATGAACACTGAAGCTTTCTTT.